The following is a TCR beta chain sequence with its context. This entry is derived from a study of blood T cell repertoires in COVID-19. Study-level information: From T cells, B-cell-depleted T cells, or PBMCs came the material, which was cDNA or gDNA.

In the original processing: The assay estimated nucleated cells by amplifying reference gene primers. Generated by immunoSEQ multiplex PCR, the TCRdb table keeps only in-frame clones and is missing some. From that table come the V and J calls and clone size; the DNA was used to work out D and trimming. Of approximately 270,000 clones listed, roughly 84% are singletons. V lost 5 bases to trimming and J lost 4 bases, with 14 bases between them. Germline V gives CDR1 SGHVS, CDR2 FNYEAQ. The CDR3 is 14 amino acids. The source is a person between 65 and 80 years old with COVID-19, enrolled during active disease. The rearrangement joins TRBV7-6 to TRBJ1-2, with D possibly being TRBD1 (5 bases). Sequenced: peripheral blood. CDR3 in DNA: TGTGCCAGCAGCGCCGACAGTGTGGGCTATGGCTACACCTTC. Its translation is CASSADSVGYGYTF.